Following are 11 T cell receptor beta chains from one sample sequenced in a study of CD8 T cells in Susac syndrome. Random hexamers were used to reverse transcribe an amount of about 0.45 to 1 ug RNA. Using its own MiXCR run on the immunoSEQ multiplex PCR reads, TCRdb lists one record per CDR3 protein. The sample records 150,000 to 200,000 distinct CDR3 sequences, 85% to 95% being singletons. Material for sequencing was CD4+ T cells from PBMCs. The receptors were gathered from a human donor with Susac syndrome.

The V call is TRBV20-1, the J call TRBJ2-7, with D possibly being TRBD2 (6 bases). The germline gives CDR1 DFQATT, CDR2 SNEGSKA (reference sequence). V was cut by 5 bases and J by 0 bases, with 14 bases left in between. There are 14 residues in the CDR3. The CDR3 reads CSAEWGGNSYEQYF. For the CDR3, the DNA is TGCAGTGCTGAGTGGGGCGGGAACTCCTACGAGCAGTACTTC.

This chain links TRBV9 with TRBJ2-7; TRBD2 matches 9 bases. CDR1 SGDLS and CDR2 YYNGEE come from the germline V gene. The CDR3 runs 15 residues. The V and J ends lost 0 bases and 2 bases, in that order; junction bases with no gene match: 3. CDR3 in DNA: TGTGCCAGCAGCGTAGGGGCGGGGGGGCCCTACGAGCAGTACTTC. Translated: CASSVGAGGPYEQYF.

The chain uses TRBV12-3 or TRBV12-4 and TRBJ2-2; 10 bases agree with TRBD1. This CDR3 has 17 amino acids. J gave up 2 bases and V 6 bases, and 9 bases lay outside the gene matches. CDR3 protein: CASSPLGDRGNTGELFF. CDR3 nucleotides: TGTGCCAGCAGCCCCTTGGGGGACAGGGGCAACACCGGGGAGCTGTTTTTT.

The chain combines TRBV7-2 with TRBJ1-2; D is perhaps TRBD1 (5 bases). CDR1 is SGHTA, CDR2 FQGNSA, per germline. The CDR3 loop spans 15 amino acids. With 1 base removed from V and 7 bases from J, the gap between germline ends came to 16 bases. CDR3 residues: CASSLVADPGRGYTF. In DNA form, the CDR3 reads TGTGCCAGCAGCTTAGTCGCCGATCCAGGGCGTGGCTACACCTTC.

In its sample, this clonotype was seen a few times. This chain links TRBV7-2 with TRBJ1-6; unclear D gene. V was cut by 2 bases and J by 7 bases, with 12 bases left in between. This CDR3 spans 15 amino acids. The germline gives CDR1 SGHTA, CDR2 FQGNSA. CDR3 DNA sequence: TGTGCCAGCAGCTTATGGAGTATGAAAAATTCACCCCTCCACTTT. Translating gives CASSLWSMKNSPLHF. Together with reference TRBV7-2 and TRBJ1-6, the CDR3 gives the full variable domain: GAGVSQSPSNKVTEKGKDVELRCDPISGHTALYWYRQSLGQGLEFLIYFQGNSAPDKSGLPSDRFSAERTGGSVSTLTIQRTQQEDSAVYLCASSLWSMKNSPLHFGNGTRLTVT.

The chain joins TRBV9 to TRBJ1-1; D is perhaps TRBD1 (5 bases). Germline V gene data show CDR1 as SGDLS and CDR2 as YYNGEE. The V end lost 4 bases, the J end lost 4 bases, and 11 bases lay between the germline ends. The CDR3 has 13 amino acids. The CDR3 sequence is CASSFGHGTEAFF. The DNA for the CDR3 is TGTGCCAGCAGCTTCGGACATGGCACTGAAGCTTTCTTT.

The CDR3 protein is CASSLAGGYSYNEQFF. The CDR3 nucleotides read TGTGCCAGTAGTTTGGCGGGGGGGTACTCCTACAATGAGCAGTTCTTC. The chain recombines TRBV19 with TRBJ2-1; TRBD2 matches 9 bases. CDR1 is LNHDA and CDR2 is SQIVND in the germline V gene (reference sequence). The CDR3 spans 16 residues. V dropped 5 bases and J dropped 0; count of bases not matched to a gene: 5. The full variable domain, rest sourced from reference TRBV19 and TRBJ2-1, is DGGITQSPKYLFRKEGQNVTLSCEQNLNHDAMYWYRQDPGQGLRLIYYSQIVNDFQKGDIAEGYSVSREKKESFPLTVTSAQKNPTAFYLCASSLAGGYSYNEQFFGPGTRLTVL.

The chain couples TRBV6-2 or TRBV6-3 to TRBJ2-7; D is perhaps TRBD2 (6 bases). Trimming took 2 bases from V and 0 from J, leaving 8 bases between them. Germline V lookup: CDR1 MNHEY, CDR2 SVGEGT. The CDR3 covers 14 residues. The CDR3 region is CASSYVGSSYEQYF. The CDR3 DNA reads as TGTGCCAGCAGTTACGTCGGGAGCTCCTACGAGCAGTACTTC.

This clonotype was counted once. CDR3 nucleotide sequence: TGTGCCAGCAGCTCTACTTTTCTGACTAGCACAGATACGCAGTATTTT. Protein: CASSSTFLTSTDTQYF. V and J are TRBV6-5 and TRBJ2-3; D is undetermined. Trimming took 6 bases from V and 0 from J, leaving 16 bases between them. This CDR3 contains 16 residues. Germline-derived CDR1 and CDR2 are MNHEY and SVGAGI.

The chain uses TRBV10-3 and TRBJ1-1, with D perhaps TRBD1 (6 bases). The CDR3 length is 12 residues. V lost 8 bases, J lost 6 bases, and 13 bases lay in between. The germline CDR1 and CDR2 sequences are ENHRY and SYGVKD. The CDR3 DNA sequence: TGTGCCATCCGGGAACAGGGCTCTGAAGCTTTCTTT. It codes for CAIREQGSEAFF.

The rearrangement uses TRBV5-4 and TRBJ2-3; 10 bases are a match to TRBD2. The CDR3 covers 18 residues. Germline V gene lookup returns CDR1 SGHNT and CDR2 YYREEE (reference sequence). J gave up 8 bases and V 0 bases, and 15 bases lay outside the gene matches. This CDR3 reads CASSLGWSSGGQHGTQYF. The CDR3 nucleotides read TGTGCCAGCAGCTTGGGTTGGTCTAGCGGGGGCCAGCATGGTACGCAGTATTTT.